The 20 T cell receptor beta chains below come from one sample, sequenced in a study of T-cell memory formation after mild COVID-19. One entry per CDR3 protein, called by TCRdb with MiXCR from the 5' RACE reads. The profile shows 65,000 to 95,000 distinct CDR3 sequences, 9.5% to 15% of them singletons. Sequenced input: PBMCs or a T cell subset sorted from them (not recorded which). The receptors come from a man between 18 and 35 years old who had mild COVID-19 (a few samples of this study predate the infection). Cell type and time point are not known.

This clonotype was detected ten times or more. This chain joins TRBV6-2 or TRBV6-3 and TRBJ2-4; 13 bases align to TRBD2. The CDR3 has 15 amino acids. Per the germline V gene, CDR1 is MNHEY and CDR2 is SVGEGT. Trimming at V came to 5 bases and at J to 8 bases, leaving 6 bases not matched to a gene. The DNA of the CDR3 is TGTGCCAGCAGTGGGACTAGCGGGGAAGGGGACATTCAGTACTTC. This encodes CASSGTSGEGDIQYF.

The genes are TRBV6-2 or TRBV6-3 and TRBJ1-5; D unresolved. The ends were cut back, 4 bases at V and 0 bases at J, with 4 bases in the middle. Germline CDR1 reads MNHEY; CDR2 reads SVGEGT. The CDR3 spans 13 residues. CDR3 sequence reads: CASSLISNQPQHF. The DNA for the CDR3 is TGTGCCAGCAGTTTGATTAGCAATCAGCCCCAGCATTTT.

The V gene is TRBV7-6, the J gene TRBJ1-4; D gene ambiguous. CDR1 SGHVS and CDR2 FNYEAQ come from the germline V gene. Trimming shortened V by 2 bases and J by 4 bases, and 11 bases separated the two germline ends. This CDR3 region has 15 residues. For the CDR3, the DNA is TGTGCCAGCAGCTTATGGGCCGGAGATAATGAAAAACTGTTTTTT. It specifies CASSLWAGDNEKLFF.

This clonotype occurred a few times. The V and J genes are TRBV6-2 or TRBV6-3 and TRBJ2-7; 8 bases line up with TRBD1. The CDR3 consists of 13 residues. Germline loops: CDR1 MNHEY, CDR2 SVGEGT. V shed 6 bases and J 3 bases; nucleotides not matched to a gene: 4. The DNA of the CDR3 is TGTGCCAGCAGCCCCACAGGGGGCTACGAGCAGTACGTC. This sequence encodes CASSPTGGYEQYV.

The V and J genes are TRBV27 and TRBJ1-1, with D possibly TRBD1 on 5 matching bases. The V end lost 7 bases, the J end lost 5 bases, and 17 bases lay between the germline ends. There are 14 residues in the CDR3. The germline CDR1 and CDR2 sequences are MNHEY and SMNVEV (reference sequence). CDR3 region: CASTNPGRVTEAFF. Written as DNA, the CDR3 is TGTGCCAGCACCAACCCGGGCAGGGTGACTGAAGCTTTCTTT.

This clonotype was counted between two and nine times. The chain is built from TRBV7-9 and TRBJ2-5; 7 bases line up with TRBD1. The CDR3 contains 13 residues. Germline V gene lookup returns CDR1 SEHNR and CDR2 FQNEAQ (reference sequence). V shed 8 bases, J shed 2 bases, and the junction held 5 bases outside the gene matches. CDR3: CASATGIQETQYF. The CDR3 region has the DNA TGTGCCAGCGCGACAGGGATTCAAGAGACCCAGTACTTC.

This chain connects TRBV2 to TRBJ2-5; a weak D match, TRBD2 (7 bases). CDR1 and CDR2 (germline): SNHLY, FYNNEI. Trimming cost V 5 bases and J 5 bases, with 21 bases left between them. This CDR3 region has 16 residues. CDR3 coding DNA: TGTGCCAGCAGTAAAGTCGGAGGGGGGGCCGGGGAGACCCAGTACTTC. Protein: CASSKVGGGAGETQYF.

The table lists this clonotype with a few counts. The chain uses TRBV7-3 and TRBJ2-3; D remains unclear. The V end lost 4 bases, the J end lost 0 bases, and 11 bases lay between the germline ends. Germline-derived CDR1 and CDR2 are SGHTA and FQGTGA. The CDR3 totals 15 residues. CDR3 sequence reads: CASSSLARSTDTQYF. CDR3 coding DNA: TGTGCCAGCAGCTCATTAGCAAGGAGCACAGATACGCAGTATTTT.

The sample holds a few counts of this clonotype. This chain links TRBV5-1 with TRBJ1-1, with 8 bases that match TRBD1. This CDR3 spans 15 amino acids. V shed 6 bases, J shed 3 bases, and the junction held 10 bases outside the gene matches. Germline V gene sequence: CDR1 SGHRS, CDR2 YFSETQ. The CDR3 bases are TGCGCCAGCACCCGCAGGACAGGGTTGGACACTGAAGCTTTCTTT. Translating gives CASTRRTGLDTEAFF.

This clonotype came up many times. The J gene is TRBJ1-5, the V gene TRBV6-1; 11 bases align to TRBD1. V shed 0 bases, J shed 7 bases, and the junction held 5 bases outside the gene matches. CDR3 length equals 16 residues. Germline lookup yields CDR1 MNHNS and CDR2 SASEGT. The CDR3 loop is CASSEAEGTGGQPQHF. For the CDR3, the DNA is TGTGCCAGCAGTGAAGCGGAGGGGACAGGGGGACAGCCCCAGCATTTT.

CDR3 region: CSVEDLRGYTF. The CDR3 bases are TGCAGCGTTGAAGATTTGAGAGGCTACACCTTC. This chain links TRBV29-1 with TRBJ1-2; D is uncertain. CDR1 and CDR2 from the germline V gene are SQVTM and ANQGSEA. The CDR3 has 11 amino acids. V was trimmed by 0 bases and J by 8 bases, leaving 7 bases between them.

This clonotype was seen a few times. CDR3 region: CASSQTSGVQETQYF. The CDR3 DNA sequence: TGCGCCAGCAGCCAGACTAGCGGGGTTCAAGAGACCCAGTACTTC. This chain uses TRBV4-1 with TRBJ2-5; 11 bases are shared with TRBD2. Per germline, CDR1 MGHRA and CDR2 YSYEKL. The CDR3 runs 15 residues. Trimming removed 3 bases from V and 2 bases from J; junction bases left unmatched: 2.

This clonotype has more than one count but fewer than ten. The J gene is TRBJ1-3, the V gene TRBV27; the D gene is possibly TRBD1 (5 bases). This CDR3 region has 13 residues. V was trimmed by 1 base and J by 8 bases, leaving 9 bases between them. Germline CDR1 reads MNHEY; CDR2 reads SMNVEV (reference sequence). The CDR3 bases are TGTGCCAGCAGTTTATTGGGGGGTGACACCATATATTTT. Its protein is CASSLLGGDTIYF.

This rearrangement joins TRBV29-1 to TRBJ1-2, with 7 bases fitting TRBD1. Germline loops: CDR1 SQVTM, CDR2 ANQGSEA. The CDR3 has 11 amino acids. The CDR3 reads CGSRGLYGYTF. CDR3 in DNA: TGCGGGTCGAGGGGGCTGTATGGCTACACCTTC.

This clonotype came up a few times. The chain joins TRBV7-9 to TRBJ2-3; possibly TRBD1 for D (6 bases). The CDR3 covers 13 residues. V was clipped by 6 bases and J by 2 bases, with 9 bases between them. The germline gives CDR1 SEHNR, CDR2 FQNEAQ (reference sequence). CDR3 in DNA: TGTGCCAGCAGGGGGACAACCACAGATACGCAGTATTTT. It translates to CASRGTTTDTQYF.

The CDR3 is CSVVGQGGFYEQYF. The CDR3 DNA reads as TGCAGCGTTGTGGGACAGGGAGGGTTCTACGAGCAGTACTTC. The chain carries TRBV29-1 and TRBJ2-7; TRBD1 matches at 9 bases. Germline V CDR1 and CDR2: SQVTM, ANQGSEA. V was pared by 4 bases and J by 3 bases, with 7 bases of the junction left unmatched. CDR3 length: 14 amino acids.

The CDR3 loop is CASSQSVSPNNEQFF. The CDR3 DNA sequence: TGCGCCAGCAGTCAATCCGTCAGCCCCAACAATGAGCAGTTCTTC. The J gene is TRBJ2-1, the V gene TRBV23-1; D remains unclear. TRBV23-1 is flagged as an ORF with uncertain function. The V gene lost 0 bases and the J gene lost 5 bases, with 11 bases spanning the gap. CDR3 length equals 15 residues.

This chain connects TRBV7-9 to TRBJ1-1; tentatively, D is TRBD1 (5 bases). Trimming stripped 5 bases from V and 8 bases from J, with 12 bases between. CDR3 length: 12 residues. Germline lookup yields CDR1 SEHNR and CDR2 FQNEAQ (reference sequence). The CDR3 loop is CASSPWGTEAFF. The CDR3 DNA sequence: TGTGCCAGCAGCCCCTGGGGGACCGAAGCTTTCTTT.

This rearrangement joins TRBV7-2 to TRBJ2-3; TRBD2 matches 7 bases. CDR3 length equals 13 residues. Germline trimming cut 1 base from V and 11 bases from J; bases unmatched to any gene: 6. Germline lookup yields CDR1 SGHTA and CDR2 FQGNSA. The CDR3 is CASSLEERDLQYF. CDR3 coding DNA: TGTGCCAGCAGCTTAGAAGAGCGGGACTTGCAGTATTTT. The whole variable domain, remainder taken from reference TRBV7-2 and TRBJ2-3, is GAGVSQSPSNKVTEKGKDVELRCDPISGHTALYWYRQSLGQGLEFLIYFQGNSAPDKSGLPSDRFSAERTGGSVSTLTIQRTQQEDSAVYLCASSLEERDLQYFGPGTRLTVL.

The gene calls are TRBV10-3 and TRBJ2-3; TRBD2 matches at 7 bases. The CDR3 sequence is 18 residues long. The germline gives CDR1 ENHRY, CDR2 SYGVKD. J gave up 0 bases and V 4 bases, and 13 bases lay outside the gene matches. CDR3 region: CAISGAGAAGRSTDTQYF. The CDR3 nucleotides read TGTGCCATCAGTGGGGCCGGGGCAGCGGGGCGTAGCACAGATACGCAGTATTTT.